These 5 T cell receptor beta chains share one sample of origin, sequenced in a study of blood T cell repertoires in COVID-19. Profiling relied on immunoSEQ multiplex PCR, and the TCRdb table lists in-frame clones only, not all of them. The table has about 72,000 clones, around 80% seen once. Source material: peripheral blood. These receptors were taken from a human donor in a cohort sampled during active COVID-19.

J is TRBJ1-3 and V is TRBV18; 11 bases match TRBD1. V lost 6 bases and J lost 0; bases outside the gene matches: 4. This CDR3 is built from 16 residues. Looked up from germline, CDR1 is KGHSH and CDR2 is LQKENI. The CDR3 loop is CASSGTGGFSGNTIYF. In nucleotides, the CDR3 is TGTGCCAGCTCGGGGACAGGGGGATTCTCTGGAAACACCATATATTTT.

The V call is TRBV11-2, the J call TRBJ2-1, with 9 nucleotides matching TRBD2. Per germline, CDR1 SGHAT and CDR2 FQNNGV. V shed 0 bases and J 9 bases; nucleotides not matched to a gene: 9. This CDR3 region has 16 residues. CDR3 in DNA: TGTGCCAGCAGCTTAGATGATGTGGGACTAGCATCTGAGCAGTTCTTC. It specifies CASSLDDVGLASEQFF.

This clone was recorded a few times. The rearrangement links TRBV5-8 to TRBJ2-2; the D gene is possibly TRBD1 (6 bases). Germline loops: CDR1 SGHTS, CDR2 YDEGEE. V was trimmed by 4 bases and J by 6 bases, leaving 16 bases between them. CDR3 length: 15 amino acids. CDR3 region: CASSLQTGFAGELFF. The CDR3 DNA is TGTGCCAGCAGCCTTCAAACAGGGTTCGCCGGGGAGCTGTTTTTT.

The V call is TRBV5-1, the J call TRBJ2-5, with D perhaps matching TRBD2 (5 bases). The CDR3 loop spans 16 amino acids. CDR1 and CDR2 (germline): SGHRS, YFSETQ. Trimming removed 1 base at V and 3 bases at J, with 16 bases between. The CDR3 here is CASSLNPRELEETQYF. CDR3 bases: TGCGCCAGCAGCTTGAACCCCCGGGAATTGGAAGAGACCCAGTACTTC.

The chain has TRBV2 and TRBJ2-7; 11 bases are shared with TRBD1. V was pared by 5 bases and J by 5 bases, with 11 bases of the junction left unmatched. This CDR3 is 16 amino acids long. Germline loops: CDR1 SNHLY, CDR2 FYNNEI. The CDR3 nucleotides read TGTGCCAGCAGTCTCACGAGCCGGGACAGGGGGAACGAGCAGTACTTC. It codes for CASSLTSRDRGNEQYF.